Below, 26 T cell receptor beta chains from the same sample are listed, as sequenced in a study of beta chain features in type 1 diabetes. What these receptors recognize is not known. Expressed TCRB transcripts were sequenced because the entire RNA isolate underwent reverse transcription. Clones were read by immunoSEQ multiplex PCR, and TCRdb kept only the in-frame ones, dropping some. The sample lists 600,000 to 750,000 clones, around 12% occurring once. Broader study findings: Moderate but significant shortening of TCRB CDR3s was recorded in all four CD4+ subsets from Type 1 diabetes patients.

Input material: naive CD4+ T cells from blood. The source of these receptors is a man aged 30-40 years with type 1 diabetes.

A word on this clone: Other DNA variants within this sample encode the same CDR3. This chain joins TRBV2 and TRBJ2-3; D is uncertain. The V gene lost 4 bases and the J gene lost 6 bases, with 5 bases spanning the gap. This CDR3 spans 11 amino acids. Looked up from germline, CDR1 is SNHLY and CDR2 is FYNNEI. The CDR3 is CASSVSDTQYF. The CDR3 nucleotides read TGTGCCAGCAGTGTGTCGGATACGCAGTATTTT.

The chain links TRBV5-4 to TRBJ2-4; D may be TRBD1 (6 bases). Deletions cut 4 bases from V and 0 bases from J, with 11 bases between. Germline CDR1 SGHNT, CDR2 YYREEE (reference sequence). This CDR3 spans 15 amino acids. The CDR3 here is CASSRDTLAKNIQYF. DNA for the CDR3: TGTGCCAGCAGCCGGGACACCCTAGCCAAAAACATTCAGTACTTC. Together with reference TRBV5-4 and TRBJ2-4, the CDR3 gives the full variable domain: ETGVTQSPTHLIKTRGQQVTLRCSSQSGHNTVSWYQQALGQGPQFIFQYYREEENGRGNFPPRFSGLQFPNYSSELNVNALELDDSALYLCASSRDTLAKNIQYFGAGTRLSVL.

V and J are TRBV13 and TRBJ2-5; 10 bases match TRBD2. Germline assignment: CDR1 PRHDT and CDR2 FYEKMQ (reference sequence). J was trimmed by 2 bases and V by 1 base; bases with no gene match: 1. The CDR3 consists of 15 residues. CDR3 region: CASSLEAGGQETQYF. The CDR3 region has the DNA TGTGCCAGCAGCTTAGAAGCGGGGGGGCAAGAGACCCAGTACTTC.

The J gene is TRBJ1-6, the V gene TRBV6-5; D unresolved. Per germline, CDR1 MNHEY and CDR2 SVGAGI. V lost 2 bases and J lost 7, with 12 bases in between. The CDR3 extends over 15 amino acids. CDR3 DNA: TGTGCCAGCAGTTACACTTCCGAGAGGAATTCACCCCTCCACTTT. Translating gives CASSYTSERNSPLHF.

The chain couples TRBV7-9 to TRBJ2-3, with unresolved D. This CDR3 contains 14 residues. V was clipped by 7 bases and J by 0 bases, with 11 bases between them. The germline gives CDR1 SEHNR, CDR2 FQNEAQ (reference sequence). The CDR3 coding sequence is TGTGCCAGCACCCCTCGGGCTAGCACAGATACGCAGTATTTT. Residues: CASTPRASTDTQYF.

In its sample, this clone was seen a few times. The chain recombines TRBV7-2 with TRBJ1-6; 7 bases align to TRBD1. V shed 1 base and J 9 bases; nucleotides not matched to a gene: 9. This CDR3 spans 16 amino acids. Germline V gene sequence: CDR1 SGHTA, CDR2 FQGNSA. CDR3 coding DNA: TGTGCCAGCAGCTTAGTGGGGTCAGGGGGTGGTTCACCCCTCCACTTT. The encoded protein is CASSLVGSGGGSPLHF.

The chain combines TRBV28 with TRBJ1-5; tentatively, D is TRBD1 (6 bases). From germline, CDR1 is MDHEN and CDR2 SYDVKM. Between the trimmed V and J ends, which lost 11 bases and 0 bases, there was a span of 8 bases. The CDR3 sequence is 12 residues long. CDR3 sequence reads: CAHRDSNQPQHF. CDR3 nucleotides: TGTGCCCACAGGGATAGCAATCAGCCCCAGCATTTT.

This clone has just a few counts. The chain has TRBV28 and TRBJ1-5, with a possible D match to TRBD1 (5 bases). The CDR3 is 15 amino acids. CDR1 is MDHEN, CDR2 SYDVKM, per germline. V shed 2 bases and J shed 1 base, with 9 bases lying between them. CDR3 bases: TGTGCCAGCAGTTTACAGGGAGGGAGCAATCAGCCCCAGCATTTT. As protein: CASSLQGGSNQPQHF.

The V and J genes are TRBV27 and TRBJ1-1; tentatively, D is TRBD1 (5 bases). This CDR3 contains 16 residues. Trimming took 4 bases from V and 0 from J, leaving 15 bases between them. CDR1 MNHEY and CDR2 SMNVEV come from the germline V gene (reference sequence). The CDR3 loop reads CASSSEAGRLNTEAFF. In DNA, the CDR3 is TGTGCCAGCAGTTCTGAGGCGGGACGCCTGAACACTGAAGCTTTCTTT.

This clone was detected a few times. In DNA, the CDR3 is TGTGCCAGCACCCACCGGGATACGCAGTATTTT. As protein: CASTHRDTQYF. This chain connects TRBV7-2 to TRBJ2-3; no clear D gene. Trimming stripped 7 bases from V and 6 bases from J, with 8 bases between. Germline-derived CDR1 and CDR2 are SGHTA and FQGNSA. The CDR3 consists of 11 residues. The entire variable domain, with the rest obtained from reference TRBV7-2 and TRBJ2-3, is as follows: GAGVSQSPSNKVTEKGKDVELRCDPISGHTALYWYRQSLGQGLEFLIYFQGNSAPDKSGLPSDRFSAERTGGSVSTLTIQRTQQEDSAVYLCASTHRDTQYFGPGTRLTVL.

V and J are TRBV7-9 and TRBJ2-7; D remains unclear. This CDR3 spans 15 amino acids. CDR1 is SEHNR, CDR2 FQNEAQ, per germline (reference sequence). V was shortened by 5 bases and J by 6 bases, with 20 bases between the two germline ends. Written as DNA, the CDR3 is TGTGCCAGCAGCCTTCGAGAGTGGGCCTCTGGCGAGCAGTACTTC. As protein: CASSLREWASGEQYF.

This clone was counted between two and nine times. The J gene is TRBJ2-6, the V gene TRBV4-3; a possible D gene is TRBD1 (5 bases). Germline V CDR1 and CDR2: LGHNA, YSLEER. The CDR3 is made up of 15 amino acids. Trimming shortened V by 6 bases and J by 1 base, and 10 bases separated the two germline ends. The CDR3 bases are TGCGCCAGCAGGGAAGCAGGGTCTGGGGCCAACGTCCTGACTTTC. It encodes CASREAGSGANVLTF.

The CDR3 DNA sequence: TGTGCCTGGGCCATGACAGGGACAAGTGAAAAACTGTTTTTT. Translation: CAWAMTGTSEKLFF. The chain carries TRBV30 and TRBJ1-4; 7 bases fit TRBD1. This CDR3 region has 14 residues. The germline V gene has CDR1 GTSNPN and CDR2 SVGIG (reference sequence). The V gene end was trimmed by 5 bases and the J gene end by 7 bases; junction bases not matched to a gene: 10.

This clone was counted only a few times. The chain couples TRBV25-1 to TRBJ2-7, with 7 bases lining up with TRBD1. The V and J ends lost 7 bases and 3 bases, in that order; junction bases with no gene match: 12. Germline CDR1 reads MGHDK; CDR2 reads SYGVNS. This CDR3 has 15 amino acids. The CDR3 nucleotides read TGTGCCAGCATCAGTGGGACAGCCCTAGGCTACGAGCAGTACTTC. It specifies CASISGTALGYEQYF.

This clone came up a few times. The rearrangement uses TRBV9 and TRBJ1-1, with 7 nucleotides matching TRBD1. This CDR3 has 13 amino acids. Germline CDR1 SGDLS, CDR2 YYNGEE. V was clipped by 4 bases and J by 3 bases; unmatched bases: 3. As DNA, the CDR3 is TGTGCCAGCAGCATCAGGGGGGACACTGAAGCTTTCTTT. Translated: CASSIRGDTEAFF.

This clone has only a few counts. The chain employs TRBV20-1 and TRBJ2-7; weak D call: TRBD2 (5 bases). V shed 7 bases and J shed 3 bases, with 10 bases lying between them. This CDR3 contains 11 residues. CDR1 is DFQATT and CDR2 is SNEGSKA in the germline V gene (reference sequence). CDR3 sequence reads: CSGTEVYEQYF. CDR3 coding DNA: TGCAGTGGGACGGAGGTCTACGAGCAGTACTTC.

This clone came up a few times. The rearrangement links TRBV4-2 to TRBJ2-3; D gene uncertain. The CDR3 runs 15 residues. Trimming shortened V by 4 bases and J by 3 bases, and 14 bases separated the two germline ends. In germline, CDR1 is LGHNA, CDR2 YNFKEQ. The DNA for the CDR3 is TGTGCCAGCAGCCCCTCCCCTACGATGACAGATACGCAGTATTTT. Translation: CASSPSPTMTDTQYF.

This clone has just a few counts. The chain has TRBV5-4 and TRBJ2-7; 7 bases align to TRBD1. CDR1 and CDR2 (germline): SGHNT, YYREEE (reference sequence). The CDR3 spans 14 residues. V lost 0 bases, J lost 3 bases, and 3 bases stayed unmatched. The CDR3 protein is CASSLAGDSYEQYF. The CDR3 DNA reads as TGTGCCAGCAGCTTGGCCGGGGACAGCTACGAGCAGTACTTC.

This clone was counted ten times or more. The sample carries other DNA sequences with the same CDR3. The chain couples TRBV7-2 to TRBJ2-3; D unresolved. Trimming pared 1 base from V and 4 bases from J, leaving 3 bases between. This CDR3 has 12 residues. CDR1 and CDR2 (germline): SGHTA, FQGNSA. The CDR3 region has the DNA TGTGCCAGCAGCTTAGGGGCAGATACGCAGTATTTT. This codes for CASSLGADTQYF.

This clone has more than one count but fewer than ten. The rearrangement links TRBV4-3 to TRBJ2-2; TRBD2 is a possible D gene (5 bases). Trimming removed 0 bases from V and 7 bases from J, with 9 bases in between. In germline, CDR1 is LGHNA, CDR2 YSLEER. The CDR3 has 14 amino acids. CDR3 sequence (DNA): TGCGCCAGCAGCCAAGATCTGGGGAGCGGGGAGCTGTTTTTT. This translates into CASSQDLGSGELFF.

The genes are TRBV21-1 and TRBJ1-5. TRBV21-1 is a pseudogene segment. CDR3 size: 13 residues. CDR3 sequence: CAAAISKDQPQHF. CDR3 in DNA: TGCGCAGCAGCAATATCGAAGGATCAGCCCCAGCATTTT.

This clone was seen more than once but under ten times. The chain joins TRBV29-1 to TRBJ2-2; the D is unclear. From germline, CDR1 is SQVTM and CDR2 ANQGSEA. The CDR3 is made up of 15 amino acids. V dropped 7 bases and J dropped 5 bases, with 20 bases sitting between them. CDR3 amino acids: CSAGPTAPRTGELFF. The DNA of the CDR3 is TGCAGCGCTGGGCCGACGGCCCCCCGTACCGGGGAGCTGTTTTTT.

This clone turned up a few times. V gene TRBV7-9 combines with J gene TRBJ2-3; 11 bases align to TRBD2. The trim removed 5 bases at V and 3 bases at J, leaving 7 bases unmatched. CDR1 is SEHNR and CDR2 is FQNEAQ in the germline V gene (reference sequence). CDR3 length equals 16 residues. The CDR3 region has the DNA TGTGCCAGCAGCCCGCTGGGACTAGCGGTTACAGATACGCAGTATTTT. This codes for CASSPLGLAVTDTQYF. Complete variable domain (other parts from reference TRBV7-9 and TRBJ2-3): DTGVSQNPRHKITKRGQNVTFRCDPISEHNRLYWYRQTLGQGPEFLTYFQNEAQLEKSRLLSDRFSAERPKGSFSTLEIQRTEQGDSAMYLCASSPLGLAVTDTQYFGPGTRLTVL.

This chain connects TRBV7-9 to TRBJ2-2, with a tentative D call TRBD2 (6 bases). The CDR3 covers 17 residues. V lost 6 bases, J lost 0 bases, and 17 bases lay in between. Germline V gene lookup returns CDR1 SEHNR and CDR2 FQNEAQ (reference sequence). This CDR3 is CASRKTRLPTNTGELFF. The CDR3 nucleotides are TGTGCCAGCAGAAAGACTAGGCTACCTACGAACACCGGGGAGCTGTTTTTT.

The chain links TRBV10-3 to TRBJ1-1; D not certain. The V gene lost 0 bases and the J gene lost 6 bases, with 8 bases spanning the gap. The CDR3 runs to 13 residues. CDR1 and CDR2 (germline): ENHRY, SYGVKD. DNA of the CDR3: TGTGCCATCAGTGAGTCGGGCAGAGCTGAAGCTTTCTTT. Its protein is CAISESGRAEAFF.

This clone was seen a few times. The chain is built from TRBV30 and TRBJ1-4, with D uncertain. The length of the CDR3 is 14 residues. The germline CDR1 and CDR2 sequences are GTSNPN and SVGIG (reference sequence). The V end was cut by 0 bases, the J end by 5 bases, with 10 bases between. The CDR3 here is CAWSVRQTNEKLFF. The CDR3 DNA sequence: TGTGCCTGGAGTGTACGGCAGACGAATGAAAAACTGTTTTTT. Combining the CDR3 with reference TRBV30 and TRBJ1-4 gives the whole variable domain SQTIHQWPATLVQPVGSPLSLECTVEGTSNPNLYWYRQAAGRGLQLLFYSVGIGQISSEVPQNLSASRPQDRQFILSSKKLLLSDSGFYLCAWSVRQTNEKLFFGSGTQLSVL.